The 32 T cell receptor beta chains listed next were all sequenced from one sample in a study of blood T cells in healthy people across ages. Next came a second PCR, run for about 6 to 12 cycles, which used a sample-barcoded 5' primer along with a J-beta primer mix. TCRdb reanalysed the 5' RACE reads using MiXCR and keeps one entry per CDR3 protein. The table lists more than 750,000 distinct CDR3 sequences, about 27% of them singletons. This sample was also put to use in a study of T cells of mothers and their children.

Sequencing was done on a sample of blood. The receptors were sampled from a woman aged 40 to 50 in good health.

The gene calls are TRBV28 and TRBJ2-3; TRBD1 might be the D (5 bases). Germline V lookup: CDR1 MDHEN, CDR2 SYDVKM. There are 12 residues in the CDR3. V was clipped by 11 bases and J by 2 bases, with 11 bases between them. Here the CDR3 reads CAAQGLTDTQYF. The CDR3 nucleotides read TGTGCCGCCCAGGGCCTCACAGATACGCAGTATTTT.

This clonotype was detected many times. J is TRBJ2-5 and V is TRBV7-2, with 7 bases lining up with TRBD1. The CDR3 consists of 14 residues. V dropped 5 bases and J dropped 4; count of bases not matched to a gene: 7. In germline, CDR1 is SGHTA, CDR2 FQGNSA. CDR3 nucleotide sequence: TGTGCCAGCAGCCGGACAGGTTGGAGAGAGACCCAGTACTTC. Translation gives CASSRTGWRETQYF.

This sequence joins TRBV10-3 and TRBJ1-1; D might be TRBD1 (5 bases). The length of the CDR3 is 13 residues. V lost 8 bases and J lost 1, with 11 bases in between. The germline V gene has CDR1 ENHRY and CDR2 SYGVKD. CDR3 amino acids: CAIRSGGNTEAFF. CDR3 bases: TGTGCCATCCGGTCTGGGGGGAACACTGAAGCTTTCTTT.

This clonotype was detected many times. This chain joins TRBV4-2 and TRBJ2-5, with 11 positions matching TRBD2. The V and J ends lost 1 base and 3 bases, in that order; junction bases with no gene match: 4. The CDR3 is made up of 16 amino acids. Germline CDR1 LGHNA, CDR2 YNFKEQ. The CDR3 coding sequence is TGTGCCAGCAGCCAAGTCCTAGCGGGGGGCAAAGAGACCCAGTACTTC. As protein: CASSQVLAGGKETQYF.

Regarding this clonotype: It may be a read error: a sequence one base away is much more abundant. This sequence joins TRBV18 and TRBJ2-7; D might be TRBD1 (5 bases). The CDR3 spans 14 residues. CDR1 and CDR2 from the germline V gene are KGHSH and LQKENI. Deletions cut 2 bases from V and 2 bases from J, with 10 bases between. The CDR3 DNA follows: TGTGCCAGCTCACCAAGGGGCAGGCCCTACGAGCAGTACTTC. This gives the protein CASSPRGRPYEQYF.

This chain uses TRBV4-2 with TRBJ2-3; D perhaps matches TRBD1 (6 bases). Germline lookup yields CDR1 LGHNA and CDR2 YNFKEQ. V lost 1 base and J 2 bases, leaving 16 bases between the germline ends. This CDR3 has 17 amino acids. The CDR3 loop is CASSQGGLTGPTDTQYF. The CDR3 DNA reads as TGTGCCAGCAGCCAAGGGGGGCTGACGGGGCCCACAGATACGCAGTATTTT.

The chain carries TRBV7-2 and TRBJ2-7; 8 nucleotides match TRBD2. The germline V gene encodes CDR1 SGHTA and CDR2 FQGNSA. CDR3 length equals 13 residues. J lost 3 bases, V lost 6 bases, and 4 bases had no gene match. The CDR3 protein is CASSSGLVYEQYF. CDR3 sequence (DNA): TGTGCCAGCAGTTCGGGACTAGTCTACGAGCAGTACTTC.

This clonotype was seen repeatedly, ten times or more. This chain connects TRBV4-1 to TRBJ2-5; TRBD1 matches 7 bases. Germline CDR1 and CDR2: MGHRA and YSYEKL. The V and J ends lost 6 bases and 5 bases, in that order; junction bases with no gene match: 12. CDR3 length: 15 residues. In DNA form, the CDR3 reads TGCGCCAGCAGTCATAACAGGGGTCCAGGGGAGACCCAGTACTTC. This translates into CASSHNRGPGETQYF.

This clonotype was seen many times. Here the CDR3 reads CASRETRGTYEQYF. The CDR3 nucleotides are TGTGCCAGCAGGGAGACCAGGGGAACCTACGAGCAGTACTTC. The J gene is TRBJ2-7, the V gene TRBV28; possibly TRBD1 for D (6 bases). V was trimmed by 6 bases and J by 2 bases, leaving 14 bases between them. CDR1 is MDHEN and CDR2 is SYDVKM in the germline V gene. The CDR3 contains 14 residues.

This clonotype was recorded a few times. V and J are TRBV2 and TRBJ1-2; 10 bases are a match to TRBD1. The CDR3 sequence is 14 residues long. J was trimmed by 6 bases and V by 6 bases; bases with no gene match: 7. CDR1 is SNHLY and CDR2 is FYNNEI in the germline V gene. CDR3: CASRTGTGVDGYTF. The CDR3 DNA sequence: TGTGCCAGCAGGACCGGGACAGGGGTGGATGGCTACACCTTC.

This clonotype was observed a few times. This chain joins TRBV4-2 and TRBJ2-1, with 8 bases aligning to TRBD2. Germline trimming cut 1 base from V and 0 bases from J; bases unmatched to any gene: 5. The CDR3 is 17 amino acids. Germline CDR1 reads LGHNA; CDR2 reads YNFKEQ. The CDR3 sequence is CASSQVTGGSSYNEQFF. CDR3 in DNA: TGTGCCAGCAGCCAAGTGACGGGGGGGAGCTCCTACAATGAGCAGTTCTTC.

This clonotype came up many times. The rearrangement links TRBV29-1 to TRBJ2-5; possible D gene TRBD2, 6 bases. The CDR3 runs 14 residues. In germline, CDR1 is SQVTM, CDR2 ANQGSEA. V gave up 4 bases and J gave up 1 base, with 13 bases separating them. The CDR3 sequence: CSVGVGGPQETQYF. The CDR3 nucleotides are TGCAGCGTTGGTGTCGGGGGACCCCAAGAGACCCAGTACTTC.

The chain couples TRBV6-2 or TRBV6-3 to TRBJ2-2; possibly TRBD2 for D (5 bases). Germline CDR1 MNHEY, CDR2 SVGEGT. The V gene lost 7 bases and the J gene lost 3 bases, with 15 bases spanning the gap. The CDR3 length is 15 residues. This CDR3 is CASTLPGIYTGELFF. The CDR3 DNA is TGTGCCAGCACTTTACCCGGGATTTACACCGGGGAGCTGTTTTTT.

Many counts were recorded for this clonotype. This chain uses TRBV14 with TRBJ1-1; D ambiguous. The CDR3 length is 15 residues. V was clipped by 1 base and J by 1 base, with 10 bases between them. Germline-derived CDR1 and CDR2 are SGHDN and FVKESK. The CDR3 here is CASSQGPRPNTEAFF. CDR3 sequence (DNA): TGTGCCAGCAGCCAAGGCCCTAGACCGAACACTGAAGCTTTCTTT.

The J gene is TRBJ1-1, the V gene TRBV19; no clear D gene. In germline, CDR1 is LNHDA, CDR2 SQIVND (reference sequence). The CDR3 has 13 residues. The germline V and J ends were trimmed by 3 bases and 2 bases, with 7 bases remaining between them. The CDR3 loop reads CASSIVSNTEAFF. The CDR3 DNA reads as TGTGCCAGTAGTATTGTAAGTAACACTGAAGCTTTCTTT.

This chain's CDR3 is CASSSPGNNYGYTF. The CDR3 DNA reads as TGTGCCAGCAGTTCCCCAGGCAATAACTATGGCTACACCTTC. The V and J genes are TRBV6-5 and TRBJ1-2; no definite D call. This CDR3 contains 14 residues. V lost 4 bases and J lost 1, with 10 bases in between. Germline V CDR1 and CDR2: MNHEY, SVGAGI.

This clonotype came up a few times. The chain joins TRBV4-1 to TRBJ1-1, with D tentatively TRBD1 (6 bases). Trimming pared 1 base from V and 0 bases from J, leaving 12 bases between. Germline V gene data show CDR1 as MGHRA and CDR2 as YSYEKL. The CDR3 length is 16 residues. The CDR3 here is CASSQAFQGLNTEAFF. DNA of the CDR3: TGCGCCAGCAGCCAAGCTTTTCAGGGGCTGAACACTGAAGCTTTCTTT.

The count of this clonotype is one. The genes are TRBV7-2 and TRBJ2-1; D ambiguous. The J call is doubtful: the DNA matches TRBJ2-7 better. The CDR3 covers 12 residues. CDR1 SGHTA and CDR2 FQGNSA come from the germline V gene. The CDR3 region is CASSTTYNEQYF. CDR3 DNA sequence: TGTGCCAGCAGCACTACCTACAATGAGCAGTACTTC.

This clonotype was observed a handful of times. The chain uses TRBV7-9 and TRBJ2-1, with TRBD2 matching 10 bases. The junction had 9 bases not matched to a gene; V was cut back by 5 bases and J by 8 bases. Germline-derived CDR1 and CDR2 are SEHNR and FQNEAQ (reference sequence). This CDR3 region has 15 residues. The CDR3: CASSLLASGGYEQFF. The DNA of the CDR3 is TGTGCCAGCAGCCTGCTGGCTAGCGGGGGCTATGAGCAGTTCTTC.

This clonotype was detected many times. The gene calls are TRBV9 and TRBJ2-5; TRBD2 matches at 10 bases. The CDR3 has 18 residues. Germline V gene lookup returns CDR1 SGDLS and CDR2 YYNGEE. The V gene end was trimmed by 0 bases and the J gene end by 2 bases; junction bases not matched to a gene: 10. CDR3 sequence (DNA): TGTGCCAGCAGCGTAGGCCTAGCGGGGGAACCCTCTCAAGAGACCCAGTACTTC. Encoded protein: CASSVGLAGEPSQETQYF. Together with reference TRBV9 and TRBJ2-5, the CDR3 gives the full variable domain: DSGVTQTPKHLITATGQRVTLRCSPRSGDLSVYWYQQSLDQGLQFLIQYYNGEERAKGNILERFSAQQFPDLHSELNLSSLELGDSALYFCASSVGLAGEPSQETQYFGPGTRLLVL.

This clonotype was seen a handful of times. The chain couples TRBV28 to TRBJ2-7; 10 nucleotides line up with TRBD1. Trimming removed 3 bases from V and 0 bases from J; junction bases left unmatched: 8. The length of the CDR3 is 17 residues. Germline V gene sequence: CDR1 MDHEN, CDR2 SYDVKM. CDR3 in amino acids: CASSFGTGDSLSYEQYF. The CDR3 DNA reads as TGTGCCAGCAGTTTTGGGACAGGGGACTCCCTCTCCTACGAGCAGTACTTC.

CDR3 bases: TGTGCCAGCAGGGAAGGACAGCAAGAGACCCAGTACTTC. This translates into CASREGQQETQYF. V is TRBV7-9 and J is TRBJ2-4; weak D call: TRBD1 (6 bases). The last part of the DNA fits TRBJ2-5 better; the J call may be wrong. Germline CDR1 SEHNR, CDR2 FQNEAQ (reference sequence). The CDR3 sequence is 13 residues long.

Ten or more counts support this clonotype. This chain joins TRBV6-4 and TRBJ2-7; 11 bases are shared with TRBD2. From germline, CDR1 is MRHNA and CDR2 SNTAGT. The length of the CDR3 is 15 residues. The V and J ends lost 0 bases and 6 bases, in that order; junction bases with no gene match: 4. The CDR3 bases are TGTGCCAGCAGTGACTCGACTAGCGGGGCCAGCGAGCAGTACTTC. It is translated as CASSDSTSGASEQYF.

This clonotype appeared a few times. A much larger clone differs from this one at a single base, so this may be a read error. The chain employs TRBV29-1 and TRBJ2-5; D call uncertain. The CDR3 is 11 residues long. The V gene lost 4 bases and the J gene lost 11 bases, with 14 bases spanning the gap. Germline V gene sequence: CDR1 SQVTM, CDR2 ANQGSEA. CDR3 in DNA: TGCAGCGTTGTAGGGTTCAATGAGCAGTACTTC. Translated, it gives CSVVGFNEQYF.

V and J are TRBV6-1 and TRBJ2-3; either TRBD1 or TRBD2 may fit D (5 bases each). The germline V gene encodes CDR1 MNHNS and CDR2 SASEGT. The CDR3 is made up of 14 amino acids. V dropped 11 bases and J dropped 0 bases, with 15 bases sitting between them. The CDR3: CAGTLWGSTDTQYF. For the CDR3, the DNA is TGTGCCGGCACCCTATGGGGGAGCACAGATACGCAGTATTTT.

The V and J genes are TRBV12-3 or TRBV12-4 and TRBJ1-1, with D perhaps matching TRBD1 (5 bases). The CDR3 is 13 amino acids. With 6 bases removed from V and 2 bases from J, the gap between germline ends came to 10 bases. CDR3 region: CASSARDNTEAFF. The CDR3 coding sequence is TGTGCCAGCAGCGCCAGGGATAACACTGAAGCTTTCTTT.

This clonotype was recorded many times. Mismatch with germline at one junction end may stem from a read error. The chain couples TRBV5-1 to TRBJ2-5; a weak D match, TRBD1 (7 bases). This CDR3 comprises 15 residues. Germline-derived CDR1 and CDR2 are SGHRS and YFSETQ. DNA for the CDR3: TGTGCCAGCAGCTTAGGAGGGACAGCCCAAGAGACCCAGTACTTC. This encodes CASSLGGTAQETQYF.

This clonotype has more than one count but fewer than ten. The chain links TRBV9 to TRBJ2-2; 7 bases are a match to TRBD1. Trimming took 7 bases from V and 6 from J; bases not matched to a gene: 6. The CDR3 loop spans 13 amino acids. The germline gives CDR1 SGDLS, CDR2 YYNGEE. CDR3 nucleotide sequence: TGTGCCAGCGCGATCCAGGGGGCCGGGGAGCTGTTTTTT. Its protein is CASAIQGAGELFF.

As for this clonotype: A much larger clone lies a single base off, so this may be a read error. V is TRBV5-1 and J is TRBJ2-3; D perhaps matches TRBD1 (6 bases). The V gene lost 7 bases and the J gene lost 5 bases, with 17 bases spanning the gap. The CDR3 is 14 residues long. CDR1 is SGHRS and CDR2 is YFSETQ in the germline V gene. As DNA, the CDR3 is TGCGCCAGCGGCTGGCAGGGGTCCCGAGATACGCAGTATTTT. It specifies CASGWQGSRDTQYF.

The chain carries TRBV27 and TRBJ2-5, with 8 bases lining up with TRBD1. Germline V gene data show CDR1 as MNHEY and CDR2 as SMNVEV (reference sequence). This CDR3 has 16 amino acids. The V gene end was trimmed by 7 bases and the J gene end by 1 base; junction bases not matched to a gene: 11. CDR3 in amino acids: CASKTRQGSRQETQYF. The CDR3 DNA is TGTGCCAGCAAAACGAGACAGGGGTCTCGCCAAGAGACCCAGTACTTC.

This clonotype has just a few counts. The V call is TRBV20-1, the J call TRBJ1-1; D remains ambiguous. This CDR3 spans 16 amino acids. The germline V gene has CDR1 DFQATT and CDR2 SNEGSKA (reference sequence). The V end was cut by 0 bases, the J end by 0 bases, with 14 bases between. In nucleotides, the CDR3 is TGCAGTGCTAGAGACCCCGGCTCGACGCTGAACACTGAAGCTTTCTTT. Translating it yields CSARDPGSTLNTEAFF.

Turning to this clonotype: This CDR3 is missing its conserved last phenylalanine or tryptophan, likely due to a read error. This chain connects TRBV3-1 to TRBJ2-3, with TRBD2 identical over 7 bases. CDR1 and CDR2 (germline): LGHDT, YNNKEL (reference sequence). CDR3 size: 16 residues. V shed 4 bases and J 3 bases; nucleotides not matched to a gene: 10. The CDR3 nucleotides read TGTGCCAGCAGCCTATTACTAGCGCTGCGGACAGATACGCAGTATTTA. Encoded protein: CASSLLLALRTDTQYL.